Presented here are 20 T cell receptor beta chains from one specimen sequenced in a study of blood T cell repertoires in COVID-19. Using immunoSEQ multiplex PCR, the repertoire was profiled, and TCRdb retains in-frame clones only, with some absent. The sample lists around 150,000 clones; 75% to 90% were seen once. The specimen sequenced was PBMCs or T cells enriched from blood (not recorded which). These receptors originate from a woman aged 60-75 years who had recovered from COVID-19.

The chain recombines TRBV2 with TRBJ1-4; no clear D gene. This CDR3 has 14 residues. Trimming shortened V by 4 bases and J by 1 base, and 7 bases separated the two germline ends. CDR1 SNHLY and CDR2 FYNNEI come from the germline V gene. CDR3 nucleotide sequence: TGTGCCAGCAGTGGTACACGAACTAATGAAAAACTGTTTTTT. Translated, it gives CASSGTRTNEKLFF.

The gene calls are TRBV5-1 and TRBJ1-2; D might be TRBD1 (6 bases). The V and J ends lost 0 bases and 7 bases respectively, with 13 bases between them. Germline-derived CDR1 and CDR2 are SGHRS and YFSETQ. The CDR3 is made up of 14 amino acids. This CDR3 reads CASSLDLGAPGYTF. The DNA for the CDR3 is TGCGCCAGCAGCTTGGATTTGGGGGCGCCTGGCTACACCTTC.

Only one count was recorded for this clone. CDR3 loop: CASSSTGTGGGELFF. Here the CDR3 DNA reads TGCGCCAGCAGCTCGACCGGGACAGGGGGCGGGGAGCTGTTTTTT. The chain couples TRBV5-1 to TRBJ2-2, with 11 positions matching TRBD1. The CDR3 is 15 amino acids. Unmatched junction bases numbered 5, after V lost 3 bases and J lost 7 bases. Germline CDR1 reads SGHRS; CDR2 reads YFSETQ.

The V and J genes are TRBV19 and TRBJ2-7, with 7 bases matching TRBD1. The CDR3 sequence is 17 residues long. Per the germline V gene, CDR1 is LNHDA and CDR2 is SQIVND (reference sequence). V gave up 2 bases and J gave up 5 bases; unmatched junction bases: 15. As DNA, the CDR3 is TGTGCCAGTAGTATAAGACCGTCGACAGGGACACCCCACGAGCAGTACTTC. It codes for CASSIRPSTGTPHEQYF. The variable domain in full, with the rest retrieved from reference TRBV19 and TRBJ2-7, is DGGITQSPKYLFRKEGQNVTLSCEQNLNHDAMYWYRQDPGQGLRLIYYSQIVNDFQKGDIAEGYSVSREKKESFPLTVTSAQKNPTAFYLCASSIRPSTGTPHEQYFGPGTRLTVT.

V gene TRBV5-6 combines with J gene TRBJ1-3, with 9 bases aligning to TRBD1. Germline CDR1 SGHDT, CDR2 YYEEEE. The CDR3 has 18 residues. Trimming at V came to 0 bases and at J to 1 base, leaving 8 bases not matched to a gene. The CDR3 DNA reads TGTGCCAGCAGCTTGGCAGGGGACAGGGTCTATTCTGGAAACACCATATATTTT. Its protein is CASSLAGDRVYSGNTIYF.

This CDR3 reads CASSPQAWVDYGYTF. The CDR3, as DNA: TGCGCCAGCAGCCCCCAGGCCTGGGTGGACTATGGCTACACCTTC. The V and J genes are TRBV4-1 and TRBJ1-2; D gene uncertain. From germline, CDR1 is MGHRA and CDR2 YSYEKL. CDR3 size: 15 residues. Trimming pared 4 bases from V and 3 bases from J, leaving 15 bases between.

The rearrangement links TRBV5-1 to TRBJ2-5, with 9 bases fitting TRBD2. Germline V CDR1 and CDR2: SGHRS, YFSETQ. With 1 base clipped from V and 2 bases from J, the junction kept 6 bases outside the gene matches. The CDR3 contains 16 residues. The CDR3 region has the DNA TGCGCCAGCAGCTTGAGCGGACTAGCGACACAAGAGACCCAGTACTTC. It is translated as CASSLSGLATQETQYF.

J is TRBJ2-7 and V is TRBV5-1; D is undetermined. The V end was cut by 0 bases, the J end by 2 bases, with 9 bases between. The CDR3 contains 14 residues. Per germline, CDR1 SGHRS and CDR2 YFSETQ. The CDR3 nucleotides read TGCGCCAGCAGCTTGGCTGGTGACACCTACGAGCAGTACTTC. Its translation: CASSLAGDTYEQYF.

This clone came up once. CDR3 in amino acids: CASGVAGGTGEQYF. The CDR3 DNA reads TGTGCCAGTGGCGTAGCGGGGGGCACGGGGGAGCAGTACTTC. This sequence joins TRBV19 and TRBJ2-7; TRBD2 agrees at 10 bases. CDR1 and CDR2 (germline): LNHDA, SQIVND (reference sequence). The CDR3 has 14 amino acids. V dropped 8 bases and J dropped 7; count of bases not matched to a gene: 11.

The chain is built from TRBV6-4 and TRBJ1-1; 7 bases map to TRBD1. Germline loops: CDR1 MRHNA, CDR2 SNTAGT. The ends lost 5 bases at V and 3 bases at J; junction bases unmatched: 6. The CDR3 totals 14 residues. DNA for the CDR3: TGTGCCAGCAGTAGACAGGGCTGGGACACTGAAGCTTTCTTT. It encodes CASSRQGWDTEAFF.

Written as DNA, the CDR3 is TGTGCCAGTAGTTGGACAGGGGATAGCAATCAGCCCCAGCATTTT. Amino acids: CASSWTGDSNQPQHF. The chain combines TRBV19 with TRBJ1-5; 9 bases line up with TRBD1. With V trimmed by 5 bases and J by 0 bases, 2 bases remained unmatched. Per germline, CDR1 LNHDA and CDR2 SQIVND (reference sequence). The CDR3 is 15 residues long.

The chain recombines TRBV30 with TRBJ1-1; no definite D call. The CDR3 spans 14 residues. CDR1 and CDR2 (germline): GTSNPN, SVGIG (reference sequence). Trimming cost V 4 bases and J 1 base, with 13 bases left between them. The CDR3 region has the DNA TGTGCCTGGAATCTCGGACTGACGAACACTGAAGCTTTCTTT. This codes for CAWNLGLTNTEAFF.

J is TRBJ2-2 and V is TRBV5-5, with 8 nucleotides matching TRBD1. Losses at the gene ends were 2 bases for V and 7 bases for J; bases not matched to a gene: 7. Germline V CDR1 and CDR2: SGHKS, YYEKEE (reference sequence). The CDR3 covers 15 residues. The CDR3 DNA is TGTGCCAGCAGCTTAGACAGGGGCGCAGGCGGGGAGCTGTTTTTT. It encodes CASSLDRGAGGELFF. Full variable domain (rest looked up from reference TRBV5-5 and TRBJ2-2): DAGVTQSPTHLIKTRGQQVTLRCSPISGHKSVSWYQQVLGQGPQFIFQYYEKEERGRGNFPDRFSARQFPNYSSELNVNALLLGDSALYLCASSLDRGAGGELFFGEGSRLTVL.

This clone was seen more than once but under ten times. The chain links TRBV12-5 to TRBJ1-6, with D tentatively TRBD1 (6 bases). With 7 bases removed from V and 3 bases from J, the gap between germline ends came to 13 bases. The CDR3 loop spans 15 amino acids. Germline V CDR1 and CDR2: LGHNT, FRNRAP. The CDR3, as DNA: TGTGCTAGTGCCGGGGGGGCAGTCTATAATTCACCCCTCCACTTT. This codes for CASAGGAVYNSPLHF.

CDR3 DNA sequence: TGTGCCAGCAGCCTAACAGGGGATGGGAGAGATACGCAGTATTTT. This translates into CASSLTGDGRDTQYF. The rearrangement links TRBV6-5 to TRBJ2-3, with 7 bases lining up with TRBD1. The germline V gene encodes CDR1 MNHEY and CDR2 SVGAGI. The junction had 11 bases not matched to a gene; V was cut back by 6 bases and J by 5 bases. The length of the CDR3 is 15 residues.

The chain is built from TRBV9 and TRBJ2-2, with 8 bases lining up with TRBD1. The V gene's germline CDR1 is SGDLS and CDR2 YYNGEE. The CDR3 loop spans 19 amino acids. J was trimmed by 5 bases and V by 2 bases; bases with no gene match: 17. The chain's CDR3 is CASSVPSRDRYSRTGELFF. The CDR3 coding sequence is TGTGCCAGCAGCGTCCCCTCCCGGGACAGGTATAGTAGGACCGGGGAGCTGTTTTTT.

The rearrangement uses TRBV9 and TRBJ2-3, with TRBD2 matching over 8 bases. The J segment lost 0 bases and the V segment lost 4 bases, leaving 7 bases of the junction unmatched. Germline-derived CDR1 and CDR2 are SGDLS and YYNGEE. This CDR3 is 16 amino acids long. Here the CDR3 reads CASSSSGGSSTDTQYF. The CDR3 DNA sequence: TGTGCCAGCAGCTCAAGCGGGGGAAGTAGCACAGATACGCAGTATTTT. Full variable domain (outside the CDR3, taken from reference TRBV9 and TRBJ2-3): DSGVTQTPKHLITATGQRVTLRCSPRSGDLSVYWYQQSLDQGLQFLIQYYNGEERAKGNILERFSAQQFPDLHSELNLSSLELGDSALYFCASSSSGGSSTDTQYFGPGTRLTVL.

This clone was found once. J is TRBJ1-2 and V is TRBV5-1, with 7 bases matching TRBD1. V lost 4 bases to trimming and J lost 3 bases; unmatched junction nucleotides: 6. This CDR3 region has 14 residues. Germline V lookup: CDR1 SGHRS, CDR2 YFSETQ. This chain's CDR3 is CASSANTGDYGYTF. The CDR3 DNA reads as TGCGCCAGCAGCGCCAACACAGGGGACTATGGCTACACCTTC.

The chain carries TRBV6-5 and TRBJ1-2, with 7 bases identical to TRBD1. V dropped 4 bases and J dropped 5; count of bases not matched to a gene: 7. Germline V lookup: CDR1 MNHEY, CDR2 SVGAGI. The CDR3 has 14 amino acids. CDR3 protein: CASSSNTGVYGYTF. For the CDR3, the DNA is TGTGCCAGCAGTTCAAACACAGGGGTATATGGCTACACCTTC.

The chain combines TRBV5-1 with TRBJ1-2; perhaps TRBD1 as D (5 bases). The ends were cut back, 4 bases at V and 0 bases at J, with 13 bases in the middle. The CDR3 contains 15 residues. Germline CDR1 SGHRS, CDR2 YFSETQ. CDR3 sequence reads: CASSPLGGANYGYTF. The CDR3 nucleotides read TGCGCCAGCAGCCCACTGGGGGGAGCTAACTATGGCTACACCTTC.